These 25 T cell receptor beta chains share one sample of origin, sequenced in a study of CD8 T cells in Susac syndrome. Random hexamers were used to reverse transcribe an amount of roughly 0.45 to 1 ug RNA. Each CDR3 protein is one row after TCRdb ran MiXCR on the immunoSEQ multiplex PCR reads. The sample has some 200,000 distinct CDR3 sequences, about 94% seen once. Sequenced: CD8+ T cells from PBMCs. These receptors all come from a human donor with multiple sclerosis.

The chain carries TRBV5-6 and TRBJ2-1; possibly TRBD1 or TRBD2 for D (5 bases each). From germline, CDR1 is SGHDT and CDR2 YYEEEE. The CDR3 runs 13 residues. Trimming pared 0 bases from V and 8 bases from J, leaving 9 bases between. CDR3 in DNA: TGTGCCAGCAGCTTGGGGGGGATGGATGAGCAGTTCTTC. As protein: CASSLGGMDEQFF. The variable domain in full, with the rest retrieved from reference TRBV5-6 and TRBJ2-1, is DAGVTQSPTHLIKTRGQQVTLRCSPKSGHDTVSWYQQALGQGPQFIFQYYEEEERQRGNFPDRFSGHQFPNYSSELNVNALLLGDSALYLCASSLGGMDEQFFGPGTRLTVL.

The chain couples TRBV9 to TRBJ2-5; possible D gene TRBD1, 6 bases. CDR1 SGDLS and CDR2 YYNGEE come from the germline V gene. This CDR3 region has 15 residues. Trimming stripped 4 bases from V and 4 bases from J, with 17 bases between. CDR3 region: CASSPTGQSLETQYF. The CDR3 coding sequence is TGTGCCAGCAGCCCGACAGGACAGAGCTTAGAGACCCAGTACTTC.

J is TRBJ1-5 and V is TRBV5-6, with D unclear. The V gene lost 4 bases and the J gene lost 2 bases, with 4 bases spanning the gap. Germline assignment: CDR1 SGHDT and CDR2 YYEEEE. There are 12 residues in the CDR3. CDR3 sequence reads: CASSGRNQPQHF. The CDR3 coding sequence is TGTGCCAGCAGCGGTCGCAATCAGCCCCAGCATTTT.

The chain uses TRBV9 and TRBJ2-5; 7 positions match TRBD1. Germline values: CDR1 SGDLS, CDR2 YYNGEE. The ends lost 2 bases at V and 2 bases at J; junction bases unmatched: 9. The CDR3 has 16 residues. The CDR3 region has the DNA TGTGCCAGCAGCGTGGGGACAGCCTTCCTTCAAGAGACCCAGTACTTC. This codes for CASSVGTAFLQETQYF.

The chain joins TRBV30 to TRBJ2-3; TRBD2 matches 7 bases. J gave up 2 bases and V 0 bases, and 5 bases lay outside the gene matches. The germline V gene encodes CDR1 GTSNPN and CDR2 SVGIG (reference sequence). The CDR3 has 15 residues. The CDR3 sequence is CAWSVYGGSTDTQYF. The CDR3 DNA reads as TGTGCCTGGAGTGTCTACGGGGGGTCCACAGATACGCAGTATTTT. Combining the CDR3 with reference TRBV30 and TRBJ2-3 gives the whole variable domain SQTIHQWPATLVQPVGSPLSLECTVEGTSNPNLYWYRQAAGRGLQLLFYSVGIGQISSEVPQNLSASRPQDRQFILSSKKLLLSDSGFYLCAWSVYGGSTDTQYFGPGTRLTVL.

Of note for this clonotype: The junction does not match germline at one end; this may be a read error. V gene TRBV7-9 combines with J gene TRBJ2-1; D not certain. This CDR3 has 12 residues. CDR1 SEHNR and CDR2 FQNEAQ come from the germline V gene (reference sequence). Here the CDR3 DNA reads TGTGCCAGCAGCTTAGCTGACTCACTAAAGGTCTTC. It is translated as CASSLADSLKVF.

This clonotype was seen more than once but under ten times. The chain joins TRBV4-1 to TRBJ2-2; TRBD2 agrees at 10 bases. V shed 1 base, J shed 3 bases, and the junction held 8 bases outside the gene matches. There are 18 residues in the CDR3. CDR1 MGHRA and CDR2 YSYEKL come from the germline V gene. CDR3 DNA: TGCGCCAGCAGCCAAGCGGCTAGCGGGAGTAGGGACACCGGGGAGCTGTTTTTT. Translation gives CASSQAASGSRDTGELFF.

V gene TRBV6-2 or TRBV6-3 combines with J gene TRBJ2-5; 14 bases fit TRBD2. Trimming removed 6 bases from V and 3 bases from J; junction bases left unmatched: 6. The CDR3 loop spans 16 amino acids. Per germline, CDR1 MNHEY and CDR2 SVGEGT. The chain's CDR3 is CASSRRGLAGEETQYF. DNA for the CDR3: TGTGCCAGCAGCCGGCGGGGACTAGCGGGAGAAGAGACCCAGTACTTC.

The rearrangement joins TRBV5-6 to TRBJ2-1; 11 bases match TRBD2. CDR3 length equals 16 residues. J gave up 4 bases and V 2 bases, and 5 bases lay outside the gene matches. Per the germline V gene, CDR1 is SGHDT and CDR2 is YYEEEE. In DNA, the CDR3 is TGTGCCAGCAGCTTCCTGACTAGCGGGGCTTACAATGAGCAGTTCTTC. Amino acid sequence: CASSFLTSGAYNEQFF.

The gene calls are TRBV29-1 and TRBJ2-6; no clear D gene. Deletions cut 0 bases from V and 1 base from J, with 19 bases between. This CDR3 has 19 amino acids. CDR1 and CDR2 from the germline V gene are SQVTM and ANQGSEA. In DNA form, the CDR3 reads TGCAGCGTTGAAGACCCCTCAAAACCGGAACGGTCTGGGGCCAACGTCCTGACTTTC. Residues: CSVEDPSKPERSGANVLTF.

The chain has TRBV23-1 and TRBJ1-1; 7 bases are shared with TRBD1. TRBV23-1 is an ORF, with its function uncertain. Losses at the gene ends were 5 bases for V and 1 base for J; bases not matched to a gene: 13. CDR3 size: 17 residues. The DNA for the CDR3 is TGCGCCAGCAGTACTTTGGGACCGACAGGGACGAACACTGAAGCTTTCTTT. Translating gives CASSTLGPTGTNTEAFF.

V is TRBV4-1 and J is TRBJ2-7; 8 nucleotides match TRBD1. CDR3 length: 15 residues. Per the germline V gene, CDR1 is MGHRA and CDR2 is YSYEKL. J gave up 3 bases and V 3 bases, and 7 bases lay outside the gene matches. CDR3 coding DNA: TGCGCCAGCAGCCAGGCTCCCGGGACAGGCTACGAGCAGTACTTC. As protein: CASSQAPGTGYEQYF.

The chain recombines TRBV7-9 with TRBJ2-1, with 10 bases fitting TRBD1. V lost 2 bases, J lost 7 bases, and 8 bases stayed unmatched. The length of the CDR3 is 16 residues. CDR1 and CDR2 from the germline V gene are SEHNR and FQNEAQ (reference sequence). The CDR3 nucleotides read TGTGCCAGCAGCTTACCGGGACAGGGGACTTTTAATGAGCAGTTCTTC. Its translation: CASSLPGQGTFNEQFF.

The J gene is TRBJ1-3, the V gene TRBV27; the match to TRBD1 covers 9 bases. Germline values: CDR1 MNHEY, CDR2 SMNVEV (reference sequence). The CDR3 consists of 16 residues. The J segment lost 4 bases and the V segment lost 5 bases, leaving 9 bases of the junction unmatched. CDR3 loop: CASSPNPGQGGNTIYF. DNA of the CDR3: TGTGCCAGCAGTCCCAATCCGGGACAGGGAGGAAACACCATATATTTT.

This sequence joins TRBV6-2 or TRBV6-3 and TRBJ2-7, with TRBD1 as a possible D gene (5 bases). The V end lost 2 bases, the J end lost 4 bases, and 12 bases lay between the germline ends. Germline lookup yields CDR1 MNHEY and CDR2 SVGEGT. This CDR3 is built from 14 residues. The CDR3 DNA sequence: TGTGCCAGCAGTTACAGGAGACAGACTTACGAGCAGTACTTC. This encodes CASSYRRQTYEQYF.

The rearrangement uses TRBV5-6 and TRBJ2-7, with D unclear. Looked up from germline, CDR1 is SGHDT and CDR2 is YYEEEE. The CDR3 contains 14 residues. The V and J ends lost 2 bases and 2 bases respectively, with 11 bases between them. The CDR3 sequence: CASSLGGSAYEQYF. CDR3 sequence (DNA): TGTGCCAGCAGCTTAGGCGGCTCCGCCTACGAGCAGTACTTC.

CDR3 nucleotides: TGTGCCAGCAGGTCCTCCCTATGGGGCTATGGCTACACCTTC. Protein: CASRSSLWGYGYTF. The rearrangement joins TRBV7-9 to TRBJ1-2; no firm D call. The CDR3 covers 14 residues. V lost 6 bases and J 4 bases, leaving 15 bases between the germline ends. CDR1 is SEHNR, CDR2 FQNEAQ, per germline (reference sequence).

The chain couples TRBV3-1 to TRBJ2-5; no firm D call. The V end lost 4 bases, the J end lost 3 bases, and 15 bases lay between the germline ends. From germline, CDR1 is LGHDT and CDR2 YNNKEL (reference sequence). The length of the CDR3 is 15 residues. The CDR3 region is CASSPLGKPKETQYF. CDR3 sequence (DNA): TGTGCCAGCAGCCCCTTGGGTAAGCCCAAAGAGACCCAGTACTTC.

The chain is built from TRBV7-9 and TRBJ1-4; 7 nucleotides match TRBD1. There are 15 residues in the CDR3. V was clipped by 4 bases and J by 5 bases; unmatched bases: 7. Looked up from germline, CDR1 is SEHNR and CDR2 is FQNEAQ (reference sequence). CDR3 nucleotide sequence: TGTGCCAGCAGCTACCTCGAGGGGGCCAATGAAAAACTGTTTTTT. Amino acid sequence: CASSYLEGANEKLFF.

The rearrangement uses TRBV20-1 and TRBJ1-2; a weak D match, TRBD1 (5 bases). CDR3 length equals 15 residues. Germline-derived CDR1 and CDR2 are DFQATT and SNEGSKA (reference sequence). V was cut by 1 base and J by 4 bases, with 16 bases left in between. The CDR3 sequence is CSARVPGYPLYGYTF. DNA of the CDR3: TGCAGTGCTAGAGTCCCAGGGTACCCGCTCTATGGCTACACCTTC.

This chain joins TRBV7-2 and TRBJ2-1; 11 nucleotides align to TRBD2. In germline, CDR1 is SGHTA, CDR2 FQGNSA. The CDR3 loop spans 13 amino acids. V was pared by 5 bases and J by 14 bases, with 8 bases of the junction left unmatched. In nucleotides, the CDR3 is TGTGCCAGCAGCCCCTTAGCGGGGGGGCTTGAGTTCTTC. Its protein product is CASSPLAGGLEFF.

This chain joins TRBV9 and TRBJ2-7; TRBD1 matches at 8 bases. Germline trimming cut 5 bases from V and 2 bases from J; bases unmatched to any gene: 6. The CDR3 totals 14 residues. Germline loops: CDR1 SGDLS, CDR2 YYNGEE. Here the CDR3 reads CASSTGDRPYEQYF. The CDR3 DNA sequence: TGTGCCAGCAGTACTGGGGACAGGCCCTACGAGCAGTACTTC.

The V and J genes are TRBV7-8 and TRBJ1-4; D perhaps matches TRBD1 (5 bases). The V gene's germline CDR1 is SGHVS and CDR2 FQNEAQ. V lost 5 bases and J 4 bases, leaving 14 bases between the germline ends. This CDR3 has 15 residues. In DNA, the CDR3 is TGTGCCAGCAGCCCCCGGGCGGGGCTTAATGAAAAACTGTTTTTT. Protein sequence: CASSPRAGLNEKLFF.

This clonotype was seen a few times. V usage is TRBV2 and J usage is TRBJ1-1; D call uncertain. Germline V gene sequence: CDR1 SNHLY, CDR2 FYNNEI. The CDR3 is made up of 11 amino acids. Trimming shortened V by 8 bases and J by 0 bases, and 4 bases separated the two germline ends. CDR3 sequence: CASLMNTEAFF. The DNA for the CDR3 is TGTGCCAGCTTAATGAACACTGAAGCTTTCTTT. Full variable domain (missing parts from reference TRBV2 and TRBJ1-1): EPEVTQTPSHQVTQMGQEVILRCVPISNHLYFYWYRQILGQKVEFLVSFYNNEISEKSEIFDDQFSVERPDGSNFTLKIRSTKLEDSAMYFCASLMNTEAFFGQGTRLTVV.

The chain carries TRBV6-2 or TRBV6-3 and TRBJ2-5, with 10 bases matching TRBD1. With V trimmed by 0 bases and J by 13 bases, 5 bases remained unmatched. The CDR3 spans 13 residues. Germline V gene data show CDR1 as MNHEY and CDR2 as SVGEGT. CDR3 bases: TGTGCCAGCAGTTACTCGAACAGACAGGGGGCGTACTTC. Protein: CASSYSNRQGAYF.